The rows below give T cell receptor beta chains drawn from one sample of a study of OX40 agonist ivuxolimab in advanced cancers. Using immunoSEQ multiplex PCR, the repertoire was profiled, and TCRdb retains in-frame clones only, with some absent. The sample records about 55,000 clones, 75% to 90% being singletons. The sample here was CD4+ or CD8+ T cells sorted from blood, taken in a trial of the OX40 agonist ivuxolimab. All receptors derive from an adult with an advanced solid tumor such as melanoma, head and neck, liver or kidney cancer. CDR3s include the opening cysteine and the closing phenylalanine or tryptophan. The D gene is left open where the match is weak. Size tells how often a clone was seen (once, few, many) or the class of an expanded clone, and some rows leave it out.

d_call clone_size j_call v_call cdr3_aa cdr3_nt
. . TRBJ2-2 TRBV6-1 CASSSMGGYTGELFF TGTGCCAGCAGTTCGATGGGCGGGTACACCGGGGAGCTGTTTTTT
. . TRBJ1-1 TRBV19 CASSTLQGVYPEAFF TGTGCCAGTAGTACCCTCCAAGGGGTTTATCCTGAAGCTTTCTTT
. . TRBJ2-7 TRBV2 CASSEVVPPPINF TGTGCCAGCAGTGAAGTGGTGCCGCCCCCCATAAACTTC
. . TRBJ2-7 TRBV2 CASSVAGVLHEQYF TGTGCCAGCAGTGTGGCAGGGGTTCTCCACGAGCAGTACTTC
. . TRBJ1-1 TRBV27 CASSLLPEGNTEAFF TGTGCCAGCAGTCTCCTTCCGGAGGGGAACACTGAAGCTTTCTTT
. . TRBJ2-3 TRBV19 CASSIDTEATSTDTQYF TGTGCCAGTAGTATAGACACGGAGGCTACTAGCACAGATACGCAGTATTTT
TRBD2 . TRBJ2-3 TRBV7-9 CASSTTSGGADTQYF TGTGCCAGCAGCACGACTAGCGGGGGGGCAGATACGCAGTATTTT
TRBD1 few TRBJ1-2 TRBV15 CATSSPGQGASSNYGYTF TGTGCCACCAGCAGTCCCGGACAGGGGGCGTCTAGTAACTATGGCTACACCTTC
TRBD1 once TRBJ1-2 TRBV9 CASSVDSGTATLYGYTF TGTGCCAGCAGCGTAGACTCCGGGACAGCAACTCTCTATGGCTACACCTTC
. . TRBJ1-6 TRBV5-4 CASSPGAESSYNSPLHF TGTGCCAGCAGCCCGGGGGCAGAGAGCTCCTATAATTCACCCCTCCACTTT
. . TRBJ2-5 TRBV6-5 CASSYGHMETQYF TGTGCCAGCAGTTATGGACACATGGAGACCCAGTACTTC
. . TRBJ1-2 TRBV20-1 CSARPDYGYTF TGCAGTGCTAGGCCGGATTATGGCTACACCTTC
TRBD1 . TRBJ1-1 TRBV19 CASSTFRDRGLRTEAFF TGTGCCAGTAGTACCTTCCGGGACAGGGGGCTGCGCACTGAAGCTTTCTTT
. . TRBJ1-1 TRBV9 CASSELNRQTEAFF TGTGCCAGCAGCGAGCTCAACCGTCAAACTGAAGCTTTCTTT
. . TRBJ1-2 TRBV13 CASSPRQVLGYGYTF TGTGCCAGCAGCCCTCGACAGGTTTTGGGCTATGGCTACACCTTC
. once TRBJ2-3 TRBV4-1 CASSFATLDRGADTQYF TGCGCCAGCAGCTTCGCCACACTAGATCGGGGCGCAGATACGCAGTATTTT
TRBD1 . TRBJ2-7 TRBV28 CASSPWTGVSEQYF TGTGCCAGCAGTCCATGGACAGGGGTGAGCGAGCAGTACTTC
. once TRBJ1-1 TRBV11-2 CASSLFGGSEAFF TGTGCCAGCAGCTTATTTGGGGGATCTGAAGCTTTCTTT
. few TRBJ2-3 TRBV5-6 CASSLLWGTDTQYF TGTGCCAGCAGCTTGCTCTGGGGTACAGATACGCAGTATTTT
TRBD2 . TRBJ2-3 TRBV5-4 CASSFGTSSDTQYF TGTGCCAGCAGCTTCGGGACTAGCTCAGATACGCAGTATTTT
TRBD1 many TRBJ2-3 TRBV7-2 CASSSYPDRLTDTQYF TGTGCCAGCAGCTCCTATCCGGACAGGTTAACAGATACGCAGTATTTT
. . TRBJ2-4 TRBV7-8 CASSFKTDLAKNIQYF TGTGCCAGCAGCTTTAAGACAGACCTAGCCAAAAACATTCAGTACTTC
. . TRBJ2-5 TRBV13 CASSLYVGETQYF TGTGCCAGCAGCTTATACGTTGGAGAGACCCAGTACTTC
. once TRBJ2-7 TRBV27 CASSLSTGGSEEQYF TGTGCCAGCAGTTTATCAACCGGGGGCAGTGAAGAGCAGTACTTC
TRBD1 . TRBJ1-2 TRBV28 CASSPRYRDRDSYHGYTF TGTGCCAGCAGTCCCCGATACCGGGACAGGGACTCTTATCATGGCTACACCTTC
. . TRBJ1-2 TRBV11-3 CASSGDGLSGYTF TGTGCCAGCTCGGGGGATGGTTTAAGTGGCTACACCTTC
. . TRBJ2-1 TRBV29-1 CSVVRLVGVNEQFF TGCAGCGTTGTTCGACTAGTGGGAGTCAATGAGCAGTTCTTC
. . TRBJ1-1 TRBV29-1 CSVVKGEPEAFF TGCAGCGTAGTCAAGGGGGAACCTGAAGCTTTCTTT
. . TRBJ1-1 TRBV5-1 CASSFQPNTEAFF TGCGCCAGCAGCTTTCAGCCGAACACTGAAGCTTTCTTT
. . TRBJ2-1 TRBV7-9 CASSSQTDDYNEQFF TGTGCCAGCAGCTCCCAGACTGACGACTACAATGAGCAGTTCTTC
. once TRBJ2-5 TRBV7-6 CASSLEWGSLETQYF TGTGCCAGCAGCTTGGAGTGGGGGTCCCTAGAGACCCAGTACTTC
. . TRBJ1-1 TRBV7-9 CASSHRVGEAFF TGTGCCAGCAGCCACAGGGTCGGTGAAGCTTTCTTT
TRBD2 . TRBJ2-1 TRBV7-9 CASSLVGGSEQFF TGTGCCAGCAGCTTAGTCGGGGGGAGTGAGCAGTTCTTC
. . TRBJ2-7 TRBV5-6 CASSTGTSYEQYF TGTGCCAGCAGCACCGGGACATCCTACGAGCAGTACTTC
TRBD1 few TRBJ1-5 TRBV10-3 CATGRGTETSGWDQPQHF TGTGCCACCGGTCGAGGGACAGAGACCTCCGGGTGGGATCAGCCCCAGCATTTT
. few TRBJ2-1 TRBV5-1 CASSLVGLEEQFF TGCGCCAGCAGCTTGGTTGGGTTGGAGGAGCAGTTCTTC
. . TRBJ1-5 TRBV19 CASSSGGNQPQHF TGTGCCAGTAGTTCGGGCGGCAATCAGCCCCAGCATTTT
TRBD1 . TRBJ2-1 TRBV6-6 CASSYGTGTYNEQFF TGTGCCAGCAGTTACGGGACAGGGACCTACAATGAGCAGTTCTTC
. . TRBJ1-1 TRBV7-3 CASSLTLSGTEAFF TGTGCCAGCAGCTTAACGTTATCGGGCACTGAAGCTTTCTTT
TRBD2 . TRBJ2-7 TRBV29-1 CSVSGGGNYEQYF TGCAGCGTTTCCGGCGGGGGGAACTACGAGCAGTACTTC
. . TRBJ1-1 TRBV11-1 CASSTGTSKVKGNTEAFF TGTGCCAGCAGCACGGGCACCTCAAAGGTGAAGGGGAACACTGAAGCTTTCTTT
. . TRBJ2-1 TRBV27 CASSPIEREFYNEQFF TGTGCCAGCAGTCCAATAGAAAGGGAGTTCTACAATGAGCAGTTCTTC
. . TRBJ2-7 TRBV4-3 CASSQGSVGMAYEQYF TGCGCCAGCAGCCAAGGTTCTGTAGGAATGGCCTACGAGCAGTACTTC
. . TRBJ2-2 TRBV15 CATSPVLTGELFF TGTGCCACCAGCCCGGTACTCACCGGGGAGCTGTTTTTT
TRBD1 . TRBJ2-7 TRBV9 CASSVGTGRYEQYF TGTGCCAGCAGCGTGGGGACAGGGCGCTACGAGCAGTACTTC
TRBD1 . TRBJ2-3 TRBV25-1 CASSPPDRGITDTQYF TGTGCCAGCAGTCCTCCCGACAGGGGGATCACAGATACGCAGTATTTT
. . TRBJ1-4 TRBV7-9 CASSPPGRSGEKLFF TGTGCCAGCAGCCCCCCGGGGAGGTCAGGGGAAAAACTGTTTTTT
TRBD1 . TRBJ2-6 TRBV7-8 CASSISPGQGAFHSGANVLTF TGTGCCAGCAGCATATCACCGGGACAGGGGGCCTTCCACTCTGGGGCCAACGTCCTGACTTTC
TRBD1 . TRBJ2-6 TRBV19 CASSMGTGITGANVLTF TGTGCCAGTAGTATGGGGACAGGGATTACTGGGGCCAACGTCCTGACTTTC
. once TRBJ1-1 TRBV5-3 CARSPEGPPGTEAFF TGTGCCAGAAGCCCCGAGGGACCGCCGGGGACTGAAGCTTTCTTT
. . TRBJ2-7 TRBV29-1 CSGWTVSYEQYF TGCAGCGGATGGACAGTCTCCTACGAGCAGTACTTC